This entry lists 19 T cell receptor beta chains sequenced from one sample in a study of spatial heterogeneity in lung cancer. The time point: sample taken at primary tumor resection. One entry per CDR3 protein results from TCRdb running MiXCR on the 5' RACE reads. The sample comprises about 38,000 distinct CDR3 sequences, around 7.2% of which are singletons, and around 30% rests with the top ten. The sequencing used PBMCs, collected at surgery. The receptors stem from a male donor with early-stage non-small cell lung cancer.

This chain uses TRBV7-6 with TRBJ2-1; unclear D gene. The CDR3 spans 11 residues. CDR1 and CDR2 (germline): SGHVS, FNYEAQ. V lost 3 bases to trimming and J lost 9 bases, with 6 bases between them. The CDR3 DNA reads TGTGCCAGCAGCTTGGGTATTGAGCAGTTCTTC. This encodes CASSLGIEQFF.

The CDR3 protein is CASSIGQGAYEQYV. For the CDR3, the DNA is TGTGCCAGCAGTATCGGACAGGGGGCTTACGAGCAGTACGTC. V gene TRBV6-2 or TRBV6-3 combines with J gene TRBJ2-7; 11 bases fit TRBD1. The CDR3 loop spans 14 amino acids. V lost 5 bases, J lost 4 bases, and 4 bases stayed unmatched. In germline, CDR1 is MNHEY, CDR2 SVGEGT.

The chain links TRBV7-9 to TRBJ2-7; D is possibly TRBD2 (7 bases). This CDR3 has 12 amino acids. Deletions cut 4 bases from V and 7 bases from J, with 11 bases between. CDR1 is SEHNR, CDR2 FQNEAQ, per germline (reference sequence). CDR3 loop: CASSSRGGEQYV. The CDR3 DNA follows: TGTGCCAGCAGCTCCAGGGGAGGGGAGCAGTACGTC.

This clonotype showed up many times. The V call is TRBV7-8, the J call TRBJ2-5, with a tentative D call TRBD1 (5 bases). This CDR3 spans 13 amino acids. V was cut by 4 bases and J by 2 bases, with 8 bases left in between. Germline V lookup: CDR1 SGHVS, CDR2 FQNEAQ. CDR3 coding DNA: TGTGCCAGCAGCTCGACAGTACAAGAGACCCAGTACTTC. This encodes CASSSTVQETQYF.

The chain couples TRBV12-3 or TRBV12-4 to TRBJ2-7, with D perhaps assigned TRBD1 or TRBD2 (5 bases each). This CDR3 has 18 residues. With 6 bases removed from V and 3 bases from J, the gap between germline ends came to 27 bases. CDR3 loop: CASSYALVYRDPNYEQYV. CDR3 in DNA: TGTGCCAGCAGCTACGCGCTGGTTTACCGGGACCCGAACTACGAGCAGTACGTC.

Here the CDR3 reads CSARQSESTEAFF. DNA of the CDR3: TGCAGTGCTAGACAGTCGGAGTCCACTGAAGCTTTCTTT. The V call is TRBV20-1, the J call TRBJ1-1; D is ambiguous. V lost 2 bases to trimming and J lost 4 bases, with 11 bases between them. Germline V gene data show CDR1 as DFQATT and CDR2 as SNEGSKA (reference sequence). This CDR3 comprises 13 residues.

This clonotype has ten or more counts. This sequence joins TRBV6-5 and TRBJ1-5, with D perhaps matching TRBD1 (5 bases). This CDR3 comprises 14 residues. In germline, CDR1 is MNHEY, CDR2 SVGAGI. Deletions cut 6 bases from V and 2 bases from J, with 11 bases between. The CDR3: CASRDIRGNQPQHF. CDR3 coding DNA: TGTGCCAGCAGGGACATTCGTGGCAATCAGCCCCAGCATTTT.

This clonotype was recorded at least ten times. This rearrangement joins TRBV7-8 to TRBJ2-1, with TRBD1 matching 7 bases. CDR1 is SGHVS and CDR2 is FQNEAQ in the germline V gene. The CDR3 covers 15 residues. With V trimmed by 3 bases and J by 5 bases, 7 bases remained unmatched. The CDR3 loop is CASSFFQGQNNEQFF. The CDR3 DNA follows: TGTGCCAGCAGCTTTTTTCAGGGACAGAACAATGAGCAGTTCTTC.

This rearrangement joins TRBV27 to TRBJ2-7, with 9 bases fitting TRBD1. This CDR3 contains 14 residues. Germline V gene lookup returns CDR1 MNHEY and CDR2 SMNVEV (reference sequence). Trimming at V came to 6 bases and at J to 3 bases, leaving 6 bases not matched to a gene. The CDR3 is CASSQDRGVYEQYF. Written as DNA, the CDR3 is TGTGCCAGCAGCCAGGACAGGGGAGTCTACGAGCAGTACTTC.

Ten or more counts support this clonotype. The chain couples TRBV14 to TRBJ2-5; D assignment may be TRBD1 or TRBD2 (6 bases each). Trimming took 0 bases from V and 4 from J, leaving 12 bases between them. Germline-derived CDR1 and CDR2 are SGHDN and FVKESK. CDR3 length: 15 amino acids. CDR3 DNA: TGTGCCAGCAGCCAAGATCGTGGGGGGCGAGAGACCCAGTACTTC. Its translation: CASSQDRGGRETQYF.

V and J are TRBV3-1 and TRBJ2-4, with D possibly being TRBD1 (5 bases). This CDR3 comprises 17 residues. Trimming removed 0 bases at V and 0 bases at J, with 12 bases between. Germline V gene sequence: CDR1 LGHDT, CDR2 YNNKEL (reference sequence). The DNA of the CDR3 is TGTGCCAGCAGCCAAGATTATACAGGTCTAGCCAAAAACATTCAGTACTTC. Translated: CASSQDYTGLAKNIQYF. Full variable domain (missing parts from reference TRBV3-1 and TRBJ2-4): DTAVSQTPKYLVTQMGNDKSIKCEQNLGHDTMYWYKQDSKKFLKIMFSYNNKELIINETVPNRFSPKSPDKAHLNLHINSLELGDSAVYFCASSQDYTGLAKNIQYFGAGTRLSVL.

This clonotype has a handful of counts. The rearrangement joins TRBV3-1 to TRBJ2-1, with 8 bases fitting TRBD1. CDR1 LGHDT and CDR2 YNNKEL come from the germline V gene (reference sequence). V trimming: 0 bases; J trimming: 10 bases; junction bases outside the gene matches: 11. The length of the CDR3 is 16 residues. The CDR3 is CASSQDPSQGAGEQFF. The CDR3 DNA reads as TGTGCCAGCAGCCAAGATCCGAGCCAGGGGGCAGGGGAGCAGTTCTTC.

This clonotype was seen at least ten times. The chain combines TRBV7-2 with TRBJ2-3, with TRBD2 as a possible D gene (6 bases). Germline lookup yields CDR1 SGHTA and CDR2 FQGNSA. The CDR3 loop spans 17 amino acids. The V end was cut by 0 bases, the J end by 1 base, with 14 bases between. Here the CDR3 reads CASSLAGVAGRTDTQYF. DNA for the CDR3: TGTGCCAGCAGCTTAGCGGGGGTGGCGGGGCGCACAGATACGCAGTATTTT.

At least ten counts were recorded for this clonotype. A junction boundary mismatches the germline segment, possibly from a read error. V gene TRBV5-1 combines with J gene TRBJ1-1; a weak D match, TRBD1 (5 bases). The V gene's germline CDR1 is SGHRS and CDR2 YFSETQ. The CDR3 covers 13 residues. The CDR3 nucleotides read TGCGCCAGCGGCTTTGGAGGGGAGGCTGAAGCTTTCTTT. The encoded protein is CASGFGGEAEAFF.

The sample holds many counts of this clonotype. In nucleotides, the CDR3 is TGTGCCAGCAGTGAGTTCTACGAGCAGTACTTC. This gives the protein CASSEFYEQYF. This sequence joins TRBV2 and TRBJ2-7; D unclear. Between the trimmed V and J ends, which lost 3 bases and 3 bases, there was a span of 3 bases. The CDR3 contains 11 residues. Germline CDR1 and CDR2: SNHLY and FYNNEI.

This clonotype was seen a handful of times. The chain couples TRBV12-3 or TRBV12-4 to TRBJ2-7, with 8 bases lining up with TRBD1. The CDR3 contains 13 residues. V lost 5 bases, J lost 2 bases, and 2 bases stayed unmatched. The CDR3 is CASSLDRAYEQYF. The CDR3 DNA is TGTGCCAGCAGTCTGGACAGGGCCTACGAGCAGTACTTC.

This clonotype was observed many times. The V call is TRBV2, the J call TRBJ2-2; 8 bases line up with TRBD1. This CDR3 spans 15 amino acids. Per germline, CDR1 SNHLY and CDR2 FYNNEI. Losses at the gene ends were 2 bases for V and 4 bases for J; bases not matched to a gene: 3. For the CDR3, the DNA is TGTGCCAGCAGTGAAAGGACAGGGAGCACCGGGGAGCTGTTTTTT. Amino acid sequence: CASSERTGSTGELFF.

In regard to this clonotype: The germline gene is not matched at one end of the junction; a read error may be the cause. This rearrangement joins TRBV12-5 to TRBJ2-1, with D tentatively TRBD1 (5 bases). This CDR3 is built from 16 residues. The germline V gene has CDR1 LGHNT and CDR2 FRNRAP. CDR3 bases: TGTGCTAGTGGTTTATTTGGGGCCTTCTCCTGCAATGAGCAGTTCTTC. Encoded protein: CASGLFGAFSCNEQFF.

Ten or more counts support this clonotype. This chain uses TRBV11-2 with TRBJ2-1; D possibly matches TRBD1 or TRBD2 (5 bases each). The CDR3 is 14 amino acids. Germline loops: CDR1 SGHAT, CDR2 FQNNGV. Trimming pared 0 bases from V and 6 bases from J, leaving 9 bases between. Written as DNA, the CDR3 is TGTGCCAGCAGCTTAGATCCCGGGACCAATGAGCAGTTCTTC. This codes for CASSLDPGTNEQFF.